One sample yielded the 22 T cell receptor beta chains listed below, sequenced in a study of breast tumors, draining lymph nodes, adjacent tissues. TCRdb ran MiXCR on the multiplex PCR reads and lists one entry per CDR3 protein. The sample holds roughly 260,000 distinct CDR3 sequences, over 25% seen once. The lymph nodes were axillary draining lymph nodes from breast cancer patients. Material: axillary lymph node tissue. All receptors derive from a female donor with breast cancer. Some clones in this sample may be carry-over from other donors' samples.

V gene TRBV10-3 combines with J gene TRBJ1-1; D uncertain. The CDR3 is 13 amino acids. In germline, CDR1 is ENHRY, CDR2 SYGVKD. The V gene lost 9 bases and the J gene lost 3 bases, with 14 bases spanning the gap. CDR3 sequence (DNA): TGTGCCATGAAGGACGGGTGGGACACTGAAGCTTTCTTT. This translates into CAMKDGWDTEAFF.

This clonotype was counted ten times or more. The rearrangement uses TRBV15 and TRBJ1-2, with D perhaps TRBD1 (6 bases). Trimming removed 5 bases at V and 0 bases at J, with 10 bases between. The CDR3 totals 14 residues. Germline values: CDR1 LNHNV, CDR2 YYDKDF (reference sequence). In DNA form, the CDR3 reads TGTGCCACCAGCCCGCGGACAGCTAACTATGGCTACACCTTC. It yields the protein CATSPRTANYGYTF.

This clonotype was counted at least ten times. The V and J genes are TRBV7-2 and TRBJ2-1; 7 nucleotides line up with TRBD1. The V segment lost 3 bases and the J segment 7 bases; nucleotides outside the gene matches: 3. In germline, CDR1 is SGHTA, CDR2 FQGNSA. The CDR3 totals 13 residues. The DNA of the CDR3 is TGTGCCAGCAGCTTCTACAGGGGAAATGAGCAGTTCTTC. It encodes CASSFYRGNEQFF.

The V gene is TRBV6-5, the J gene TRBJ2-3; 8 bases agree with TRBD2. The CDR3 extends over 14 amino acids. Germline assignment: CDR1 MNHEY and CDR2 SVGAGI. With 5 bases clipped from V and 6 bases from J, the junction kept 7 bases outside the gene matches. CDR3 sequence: CASSPSGWADTQYF. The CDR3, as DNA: TGTGCCAGCAGTCCTAGCGGGTGGGCGGATACGCAGTATTTT.

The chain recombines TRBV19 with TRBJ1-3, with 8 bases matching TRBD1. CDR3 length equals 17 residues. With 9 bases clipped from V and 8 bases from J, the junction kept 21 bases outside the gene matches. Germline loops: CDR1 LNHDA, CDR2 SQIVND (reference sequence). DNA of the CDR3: TGTGCCAGCGATCCCCGGCGTCCAGGGGGCTATGGCTACACCATATATTTT. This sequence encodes CASDPRRPGGYGYTIYF.

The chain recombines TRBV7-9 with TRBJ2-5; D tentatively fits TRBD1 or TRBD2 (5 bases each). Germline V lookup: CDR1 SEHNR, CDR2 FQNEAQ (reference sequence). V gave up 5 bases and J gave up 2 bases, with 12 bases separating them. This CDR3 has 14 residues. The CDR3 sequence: CASSPEGPQETQYF. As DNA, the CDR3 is TGTGCCAGCAGCCCCGAGGGGCCACAAGAGACCCAGTACTTC.

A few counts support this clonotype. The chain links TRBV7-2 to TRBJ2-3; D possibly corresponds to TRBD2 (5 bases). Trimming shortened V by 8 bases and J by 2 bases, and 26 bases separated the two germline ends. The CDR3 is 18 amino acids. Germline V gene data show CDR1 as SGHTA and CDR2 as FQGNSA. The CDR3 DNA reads TGTGCCAGCGGCAAACCTATTCTGGGCGGGCGGAACACAGATACGCAGTATTTT. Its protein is CASGKPILGGRNTDTQYF.

CDR3 region: CASSVGPRGSGEKLFF. In DNA form, the CDR3 reads TGTGCCAGCAGCGTAGGCCCCCGCGGGTCCGGGGAAAAACTGTTTTTT. V usage is TRBV9 and J usage is TRBJ1-4; D ambiguous. Trimming cost V 0 bases and J 8 bases, with 17 bases left between them. There are 16 residues in the CDR3. Germline CDR1 is SGDLS and CDR2 is YYNGEE.

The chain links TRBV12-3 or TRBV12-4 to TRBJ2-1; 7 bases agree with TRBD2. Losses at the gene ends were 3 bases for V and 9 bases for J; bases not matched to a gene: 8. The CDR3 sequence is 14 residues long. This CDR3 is CASSLVGGPGEQFF. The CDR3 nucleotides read TGTGCCAGCAGTTTGGTGGGAGGGCCGGGTGAGCAGTTCTTC.

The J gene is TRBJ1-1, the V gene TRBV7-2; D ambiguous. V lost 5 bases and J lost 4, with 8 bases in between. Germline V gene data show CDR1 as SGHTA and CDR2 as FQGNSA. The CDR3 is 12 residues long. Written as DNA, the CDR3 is TGTGCCAGCAGCGCAATCGGCACTGAAGCTTTCTTT. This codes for CASSAIGTEAFF.

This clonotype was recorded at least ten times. The chain's CDR3 is CASSPGDRGSQETQYF. The CDR3 nucleotides are TGTGCCAGCAGTCCCGGGGACAGGGGATCCCAAGAGACCCAGTACTTC. The rearrangement links TRBV12-3 or TRBV12-4 to TRBJ2-5, with 10 bases lining up with TRBD1. V lost 5 bases to trimming and J lost 1 base; unmatched junction nucleotides: 7. The CDR3 spans 16 residues.

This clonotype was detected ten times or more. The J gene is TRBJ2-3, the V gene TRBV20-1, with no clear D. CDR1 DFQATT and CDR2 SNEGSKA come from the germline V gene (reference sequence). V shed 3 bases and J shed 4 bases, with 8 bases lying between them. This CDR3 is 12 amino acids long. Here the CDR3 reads CSASPAADTQYF. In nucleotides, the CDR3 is TGCAGTGCTAGCCCCGCGGCAGATACGCAGTATTTT.

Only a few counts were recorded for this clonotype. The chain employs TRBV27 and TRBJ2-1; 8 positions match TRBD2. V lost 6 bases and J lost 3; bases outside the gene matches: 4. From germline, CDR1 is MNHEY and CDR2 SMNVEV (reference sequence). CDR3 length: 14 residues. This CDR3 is CASRVREGYNEQFF. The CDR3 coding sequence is TGTGCCAGCAGGGTTCGGGAGGGCTACAATGAGCAGTTCTTC.

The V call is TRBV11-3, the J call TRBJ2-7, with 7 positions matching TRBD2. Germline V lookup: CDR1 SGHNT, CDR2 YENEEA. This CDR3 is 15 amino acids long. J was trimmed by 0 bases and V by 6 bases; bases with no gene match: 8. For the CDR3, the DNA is TGTGCCAGCAGGGAGCGGGACTACAGCTCCTACGAGCAGTACTTC. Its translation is CASRERDYSSYEQYF.

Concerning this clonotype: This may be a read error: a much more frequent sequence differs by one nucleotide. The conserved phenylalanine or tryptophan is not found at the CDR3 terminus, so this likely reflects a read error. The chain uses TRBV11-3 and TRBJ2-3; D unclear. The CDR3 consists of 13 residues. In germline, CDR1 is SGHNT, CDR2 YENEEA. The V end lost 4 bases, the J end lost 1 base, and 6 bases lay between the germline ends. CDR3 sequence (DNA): TGTGCCAGCAGCTATCCAGGCACAGATACGCAGTATCTT. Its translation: CASSYPGTDTQYL.

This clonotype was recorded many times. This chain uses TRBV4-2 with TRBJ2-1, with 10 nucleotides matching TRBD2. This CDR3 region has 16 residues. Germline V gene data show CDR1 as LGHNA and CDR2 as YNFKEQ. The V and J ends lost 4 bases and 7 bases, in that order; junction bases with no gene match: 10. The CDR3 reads CASSLNSGRNENEQFF. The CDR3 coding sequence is TGTGCCAGCAGCCTCAATAGCGGGAGGAACGAGAATGAGCAGTTCTTC.

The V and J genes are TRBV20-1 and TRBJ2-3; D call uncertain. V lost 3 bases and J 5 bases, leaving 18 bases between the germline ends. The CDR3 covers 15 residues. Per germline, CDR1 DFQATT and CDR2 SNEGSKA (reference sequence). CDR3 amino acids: CSARPTPGAIDTQYF. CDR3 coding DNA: TGCAGTGCTAGGCCCACTCCCGGAGCGATAGATACGCAGTATTTT.

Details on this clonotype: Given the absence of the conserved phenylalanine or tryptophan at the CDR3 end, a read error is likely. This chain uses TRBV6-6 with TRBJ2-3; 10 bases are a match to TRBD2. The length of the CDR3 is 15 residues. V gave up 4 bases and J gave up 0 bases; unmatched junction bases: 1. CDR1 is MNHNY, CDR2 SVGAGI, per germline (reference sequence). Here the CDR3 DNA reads TGTGCCAGCAGTTTACTAGCGGGAAGCACAGATACGCAGTATTCT. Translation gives CASSLLAGSTDTQYS.

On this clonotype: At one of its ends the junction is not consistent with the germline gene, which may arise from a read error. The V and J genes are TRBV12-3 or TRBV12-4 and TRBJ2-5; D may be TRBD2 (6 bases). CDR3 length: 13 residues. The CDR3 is CASSPLVRETQCF. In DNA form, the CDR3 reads TGTGCCAGCAGCCCCCTCGTTCGGGAGACCCAGTGCTTC.

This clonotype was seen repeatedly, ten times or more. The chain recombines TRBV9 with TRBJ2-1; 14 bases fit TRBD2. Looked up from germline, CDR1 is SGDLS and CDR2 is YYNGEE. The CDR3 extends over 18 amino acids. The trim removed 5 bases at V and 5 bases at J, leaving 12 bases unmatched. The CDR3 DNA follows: TGTGCCAGCAGTAAAACCGGGACTAGCGGGAGTCGAGACAATGAGCAGTTCTTC. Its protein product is CASSKTGTSGSRDNEQFF. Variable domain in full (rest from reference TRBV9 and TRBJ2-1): DSGVTQTPKHLITATGQRVTLRCSPRSGDLSVYWYQQSLDQGLQFLIQYYNGEERAKGNILERFSAQQFPDLHSELNLSSLELGDSALYFCASSKTGTSGSRDNEQFFGPGTRLTVL.

CDR3 in amino acids: CASSPRPDQVLRYF. The CDR3 DNA follows: TGTGCCAGCAGCCCTCGCCCCGACCAGGTATTACGGTATTTT. This chain connects TRBV7-2 to TRBJ2-3, with unresolved D. This CDR3 has 14 residues. Germline values: CDR1 SGHTA, CDR2 FQGNSA. V lost 5 bases and J 14 bases, leaving 23 bases between the germline ends.

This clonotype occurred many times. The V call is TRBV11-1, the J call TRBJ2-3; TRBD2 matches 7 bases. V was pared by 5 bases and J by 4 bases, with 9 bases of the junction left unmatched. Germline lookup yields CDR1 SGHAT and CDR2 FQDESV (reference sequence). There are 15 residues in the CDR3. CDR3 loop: CASSLLGAGPDTQYF. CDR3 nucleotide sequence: TGTGCCAGCAGCCTATTAGGAGCGGGACCAGATACGCAGTATTTT.